The TCR beta chain described here comes from a study of cytomegalovirus exposure and HLA in healthy donors. The CDR3 spans 15 residues. The germline V gene encodes CDR1 MNHNS and CDR2 SASEGT. The PCR was carried out with 60 Vbeta primers and 13 Jbeta primers. The method was immunoSEQ multiplex PCR; TCRdb's version includes in-frame clones alone and lacks a portion of them. In the table there are under 200,000 clones, 73% of which are singletons. To note about this clone: One end of the junction is discordant with germline, which a read error may explain. Other DNA sequences in the sample encode the same CDR3.

The receptor comes from a young woman in good health and CMV-seropositive. The V and J genes are TRBV6-1 and TRBJ1-1; possible D gene TRBD1, 5 bases. The sample consisted of PBMCs. In DNA, the CDR3 is TGTGCCAGCAGCGAAGTTTCAGGGTCGAACACTGAAGCTTTCTTT. As protein: CASSEVSGSNTEAFF.